This T cell receptor (beta chain) is drawn from a study of blood T cell repertoires in COVID-19. The V and J ends lost 1 base and 8 bases, in that order; junction bases with no gene match: 10. This CDR3 contains 17 residues. Germline loops: CDR1 SGHTA, CDR2 FQGNSA. Participants' own reports of clinical history determined their cohort assignment. Sequencing used immunoSEQ multiplex PCR; TCRdb keeps in-frame clones, though not all of them. This table holds some 300,000 clones, 70% to 90% found once. This clonotype originated in a woman aged 55-69 years in a cohort exposed to, infected with or recovered from COVID-19 (not recorded which). Sequenced: PBMCs or T cells enriched from blood (not recorded which). V gene TRBV7-2 combines with J gene TRBJ2-3, with 12 bases that match TRBD2. The CDR3 nucleotides read TGTGCCAGCAGCTTAGTTCGAGGACTAGCGGGAAGAGCTACGCAGTATTTT. Protein sequence: CASSLVRGLAGRATQYF.